The T cell receptor beta chain described here comes from a study of T cell responses to AZD1222 COVID-19 vaccine. This clone was observed once. The repertoire was sequenced with immunoSEQ multiplex PCR; TCRdb's copy has only in-frame clones and lacks some. The profile shows about 130,000 clones, nearly 90% of them singletons. The sample here was peripheral blood, taken 28 days after the second AZD1222 dose. This receptor was taken from an adult who received the AZD1222 COVID-19 vaccine.

This chain's CDR3 is CASSLPLRAQPQHF. The CDR3 nucleotides are TGTGCCAGCAGTTTACCCCTCAGGGCTCAGCCCCAGCATTTT. V usage is TRBV28 and J usage is TRBJ1-5, with D perhaps TRBD1 (5 bases). Germline lookup yields CDR1 MDHEN and CDR2 SYDVKM. V dropped 2 bases and J dropped 6 bases, with 11 bases sitting between them. The CDR3 spans 14 residues.